Each of the 32 T cell receptor beta chains below was sequenced from the same sample in a study of CD8+CD57+ T cells in acquired aplastic anemia. Patients sequenced had flow cytometry evidence of CD8+CD57+ cell expansion. Genomic DNA, serving as template, underwent TCR beta VDJ and CDR3 profiling. TCRdb fed the reads into MiXCR, producing one record per CDR3 protein. The profile shows approximately 250,000 distinct CDR3 sequences, less than 85% of them singletons. Sequencing was performed on sorted CD4+, CD8+, or CD8+CD57+ T cells (not recorded which) from PBMCs. All receptors come from a human donor with aplastic anemia.

The chain uses TRBV19 and TRBJ1-1; 10 bases are a match to TRBD2. The better agreement between TRBJ2-1 and the DNA end casts doubt on the J call. CDR1 and CDR2 from the germline V gene are LNHDA and SQIVND (reference sequence). The CDR3 runs 15 residues. The DNA of the CDR3 is TGTGCCAGTAGTATCACTAGCGGGGCGGACAATGAGCAGTTCTTC. This gives the protein CASSITSGADNEQFF.

As concerns this clonotype: The conserved phenylalanine or tryptophan is not found at the CDR3 terminus, so this likely reflects a read error. Because the CDR3's place on the DNA is in doubt, the DNA is left out and the CDR3 is given as listed by TCRdb. The chain uses TRBV10-3 and TRBJ2-7; TRBD1, the table's D call, lacks a check against the DNA. A total of 14 residues make up the CDR3, ends included. Germline V gives CDR1 ENHRY, CDR2 SYGVKD. The CDR3 is CAISYAPGNHEKYY.

The chain carries TRBV9 and TRBJ2-7; D unresolved. Trimming took off 0 bases at V and 9 bases at J, with 22 bases between the two ends. The CDR3 spans 16 residues. Germline V gives CDR1 SGDLS, CDR2 YYNGEE. This chain's CDR3 is CASSVGSDTPYFGQYV. CDR3 nucleotides: TGTGCCAGCAGCGTAGGGTCAGATACGCCGTATTTTGGGCAGTACGTC.

On this clonotype itself: The junction departs from the called germline gene at one end, perhaps through a read error. This sequence joins TRBV7-8 and TRBJ1-5; D gene ambiguous. The germline gives CDR1 SGHVS, CDR2 FQNEAQ. The CDR3 sequence is 16 residues long. CDR3 residues: CASSLAGGPDNQPQHF. DNA of the CDR3: TGTGCCAGCAGCTTAGCGGGAGGTCCCGATAATCAGCCTCAGCATTTT.

For this clonotype: No conserved phenylalanine or tryptophan is present at the end of the CDR3, so a read error is the likely explanation. In nucleotides, the CDR3 is TGTGCCAGCAGCTTAGCGCGAGGTGAGCTGACGCAGTATCTT. This gives the protein CASSLARGELTQYL. The rearrangement joins TRBV7-9 to TRBJ2-3; no reliable D call. The CDR3 extends over 14 amino acids. Between the trimmed V and J ends, which lost 0 bases and 9 bases, there was a span of 13 bases. In germline, CDR1 is SEHNR, CDR2 FQNEAQ (reference sequence).

Worth noting for this clonotype: The missing conserved phenylalanine or tryptophan at the end of this CDR3 makes a read error likely. The limits of the CDR3 on the DNA are not certain, so only TCRdb's listed CDR3 is given. This chain connects TRBV7-9 to TRBJ2-1; the table assigns TRBD2, which was not confirmed against the DNA. Germline V lookup: CDR1 SEHNR, CDR2 FQNEAQ (reference sequence). The CDR3 is 13 residues long, ends included. CDR3 amino acids: CASSSSDTQYQGP.

In the case of this clonotype: The junction does not match germline at one end; this may be a read error. The rearrangement links TRBV7-9 to TRBJ2-3; either TRBD1 or TRBD2 may supply D (5 bases each). The length of the CDR3 is 14 residues. Germline V gene sequence: CDR1 SEHNR, CDR2 FQNEAQ (reference sequence). CDR3 sequence reads: CASSLVPGAQTFGF. The CDR3 region has the DNA TGTGCCAGCAGCTTAGTACCCGGGGCGCAGACTTTTGGATTT.

The count of this clonotype is one. A clone one base away is much larger, so this may be a read error. This chain uses TRBV7-9 with TRBJ2-1, with 9 bases that match TRBD2. CDR3 length equals 15 residues. The germline gives CDR1 SEHNR, CDR2 FQNEAQ (reference sequence). CDR3 DNA: TGTGCCACCAGCTTTCAAAGAAGCGGGGGGAATGAGCAGTTCTTC. Protein product: CATSFQRSGGNEQFF.

The chain uses TRBV7-9 and TRBJ1-6, with D uncertain. V lost 2 bases to trimming and J lost 8 bases, with 13 bases between them. CDR1 is SEHNR and CDR2 is FQNEAQ in the germline V gene (reference sequence). This CDR3 contains 15 residues. The chain's CDR3 is CASSLTRMADSPLHF. In nucleotides, the CDR3 is TGTGCCAGCAGCTTAACACGGATGGCTGATTCACCCCTCCACTTT.

This sequence joins TRBV29-1 and TRBJ1-1; a possible D gene is TRBD1 (5 bases). Trimming left V 4 bases short and J 4 bases short, with 16 bases between. The CDR3 sequence is 14 residues long. The germline CDR1 and CDR2 sequences are SQVTM and ANQGSEA. CDR3 amino acids: CSVAPGRGGTEAFF. CDR3 bases: TGCAGCGTTGCTCCGGGACGGGGAGGCACTGAAGCTTTCTTT.

The rearrangement joins TRBV7-4 to TRBJ2-3, with TRBD2 identical over 8 bases. Trimming took 3 bases from V and 13 from J; bases not matched to a gene: 12. The germline CDR1 and CDR2 sequences are SGHVT and SQSDAQ. The CDR3 totals 14 residues. CDR3 residues: CASSFAGGPDREYF. CDR3 nucleotide sequence: TGTGCCAGCAGCTTCGCGGGAGGTCCCGATAGGGAGTATTTT.

For the CDR3, the DNA is TGTGCCAGCAGCTTAGATCGATTAGAAGATACGCAGTATTTT. Translating it yields CASSLDRLEDTQYF. This rearrangement joins TRBV11-3 to TRBJ2-3; D gene ambiguous. The CDR3 has 14 residues. Germline CDR1 SGHNT, CDR2 YENEEA. Deletions cut 0 bases from V and 5 bases from J, with 9 bases between.

The rearrangement uses TRBV7-2 and TRBJ2-7; no reliable D call. The V gene's germline CDR1 is SGHTA and CDR2 FQGNSA. The CDR3 consists of 18 residues. Trimming shortened V by 3 bases and J by 1 base, and 22 bases separated the two germline ends. DNA of the CDR3: TGTGCCAGCAGCTTGCCACCAGACGGCACAGCCGGTTCCTACGAGCAGTACGTC. Translation gives CASSLPPDGTAGSYEQYV.

This clonotype was counted a few times. The rearrangement joins TRBV7-9 to TRBJ1-6, with D possibly TRBD1 on 5 matching bases. CDR3 length: 16 residues. V was pared by 3 bases and J by 16 bases, with 25 bases between. Germline V gene data show CDR1 as SEHNR and CDR2 as FQNEAQ (reference sequence). The CDR3 spells CASSFGRSGGSDELHF. CDR3 bases: TGTGCCAGCAGCTTTGGAAGAAGCGGGGGGAGCGATGAGCTCCACTTT.

The chain joins TRBV6-1 to TRBJ1-1; D gene uncertain. The CDR3 has 13 amino acids. Germline CDR1 and CDR2: MNHNS and SASEGT. The germline V and J ends were trimmed by 7 bases and 0 bases, with 9 bases remaining between them. CDR3 DNA sequence: TGTGCCAGCAAGGACGAGATGAACACTGAAGCTTTCTTT. This codes for CASKDEMNTEAFF.

Remarks on this clonotype: An end of the junction differs from the germline gene, which may be a read error. This chain connects TRBV9 to TRBJ2-3; 7 bases agree with TRBD1. CDR1 and CDR2 (germline): SGDLS, YYNGEE. CDR3 length: 13 amino acids. Here the CDR3 DNA reads TGTGCCAGCAGCGACCCGGACAGGTCCTACGAGCAGTTT. It yields the protein CASSDPDRSYEQF. Drawing the rest from reference TRBV9 and TRBJ2-3, the complete variable domain is DSGVTQTPKHLITATGQRVTLRCSPRSGDLSVYWYQQSLDQGLQFLIQYYNGEERAKGNILERFSAQQFPDLHSELNLSSLELGDSALYFCASSDPDRSYEQFGPGTRLTVL.

This clonotype came up once. This CDR3 is missing its conserved last phenylalanine or tryptophan, likely due to a read error. It is unclear where the CDR3 begins or ends on the DNA, so no DNA is shown, and the CDR3 is as TCRdb lists it. The chain combines TRBV7-3 with TRBJ2-3. Including both end residues, the CDR3 is 12 amino acids long. CDR1 SGHTA and CDR2 FQGTGA come from the germline V gene. The CDR3 sequence: CASSAGDSGNKI.

V and J are TRBV29-1 and TRBJ2-3; no reliable D call. V shed 4 bases and J shed 5 bases, with 13 bases lying between them. From germline, CDR1 is SQVTM and CDR2 ANQGSEA. This CDR3 region has 13 residues. The CDR3 DNA follows: TGCAGCGTTGTTAGGACCGTGGGAGATACGCAGTATTTT. This codes for CSVVRTVGDTQYF.

About this clonotype: Since the CDR3 does not end with the conserved phenylalanine or tryptophan, this likely comes from a read error. No DNA is shown, since the ends of the CDR3 on it are uncertain; the CDR3 is the one TCRdb lists. This chain uses TRBV7-8 with TRBJ1-1. The CDR3 totals 13 residues, both ends included. From germline, CDR1 is SGHVS and CDR2 FQNEAQ. CDR3: CAGSLTGGTETHY.

Comment on this clonotype: Because it lacks the conserved phenylalanine or tryptophan at the end, this CDR3 is likely a read error. The DNA is left out, because the CDR3 cannot be placed on it with certainty; the CDR3 is given as TCRdb lists it. The chain uses TRBV7-8 and TRBJ2-4; the table's TRBD2 call for D was not verified on the DNA. The CDR3 length is 12 residues, termini included. Per germline, CDR1 SGHVS and CDR2 FQNEAQ. The CDR3 region is CASGGAGSIHKY.

The V gene is TRBV12-3 or TRBV12-4, the J gene TRBJ1-2; tentatively, D is TRBD1 (5 bases). V shed 6 bases and J shed 4 bases, with 12 bases lying between them. The CDR3 consists of 13 residues. CDR3 DNA sequence: TGTGCCAGCAGCTTTACGGGGGTCTATGGCTACACCTTC. As protein: CASSFTGVYGYTF.

This sequence joins TRBV9 and TRBJ2-1, with a weak D call TRBD1 (6 bases). CDR3 length: 15 amino acids. V was shortened by 8 bases and J by 12 bases, with 27 bases between the two germline ends. The germline CDR1 and CDR2 sequences are SGDLS and YYNGEE. CDR3 in DNA: TGTGCCAGTAGCATAGCTGGGGGCGATGAAAAACTGCAGTTCTTC. It yields the protein CASSIAGGDEKLQFF.

This clonotype is medium-sized in the sample. The rearrangement links TRBV7-9 to TRBJ2-5, with 7 bases aligning to TRBD1. Germline V gene data show CDR1 as SEHNR and CDR2 as FQNEAQ (reference sequence). V was pared by 5 bases and J by 4 bases, with 7 bases of the junction left unmatched. The CDR3 has 14 amino acids. Here the CDR3 DNA reads TGTGCCAGCAGCCCACCGGGACAGCCAGAGACCCAGTACTTC. Translating gives CASSPPGQPETQYF.

This rearrangement joins TRBV9 to TRBJ2-7; no clear D gene. Matching the DNA end better, TRBJ2-3 makes the J call doubtful. The germline V gene has CDR1 SGDLS and CDR2 YYNGEE. This CDR3 region has 12 residues. The CDR3 DNA sequence: TGTGCCAGCAGCGTGGGTTCCGACGAGCAGTATTTT. This encodes CASSVGSDEQYF.

The sample holds a few counts of this clonotype. This chain joins TRBV29-1 and TRBJ1-5, with 7 bases fitting TRBD1. The CDR3 is 12 amino acids. Per germline, CDR1 SQVTM and CDR2 ANQGSEA. Trimming at V came to 6 bases and at J to 5 bases, leaving 4 bases not matched to a gene. This CDR3 is CSVSGGDQPQHF. In DNA form, the CDR3 reads TGCAGCGTCTCAGGGGGTGATCAGCCCCAGCATTTT.

A word on this clonotype: Germline and junction disagree at one end, which may indicate a read error. The chain combines TRBV9 with TRBJ2-1; D unresolved. The CDR3 loop spans 14 amino acids. Per the germline V gene, CDR1 is SGDLS and CDR2 is YYNGEE. CDR3 sequence (DNA): TGTGCCAGCAGATTAGCTGGGCGTAACCATGAGCACGTCTTC. Its translation is CASRLAGRNHEHVF.

The chain carries TRBV5-1 and TRBJ2-1, with 7 nucleotides matching TRBD1. The V gene end was trimmed by 9 bases and the J gene end by 11 bases; junction bases not matched to a gene: 14. The CDR3 covers 13 residues. Germline V gives CDR1 SGHRS, CDR2 YFSETQ. CDR3 DNA: TGCGCCACCAGACAGGGTGTGGGCGATCAGCAGTTCTTC. Translation gives CATRQGVGDQQFF.

As DNA, the CDR3 is TGCAGTGCTCAAGATAATTCACCCCTCCACTTT. Translation gives CSAQDNSPLHF. The genes are TRBV20-1 and TRBJ1-6; no clear D gene. Trimming removed 5 bases from V and 5 bases from J, with 4 bases in between. The CDR3 sequence is 11 residues long. Germline V lookup: CDR1 DFQATT, CDR2 SNEGSKA (reference sequence).

The chain has TRBV15 and TRBJ2-5; D gene ambiguous. This CDR3 region has 14 residues. Trimming pared 0 bases from V and 1 base from J, leaving 6 bases between. CDR1 is LNHNV and CDR2 is YYDKDF in the germline V gene (reference sequence). The CDR3, as DNA: TGTGCCACCAGCAGAGATTCGTTCCAAGAGACCCAGTACTTC. Protein sequence: CATSRDSFQETQYF. Full variable domain (missing parts from reference TRBV15 and TRBJ2-5): DAMVIQNPRYQVTQFGKPVTLSCSQTLNHNVMYWYQQKSSQAPKLLFHYYDKDFNNEADTPDNFQSRRPNTSFCFLDIRSPGLGDTAMYLCATSRDSFQETQYFGPGTRLLVL.

This clonotype was detected only a few times. V usage is TRBV19 and J usage is TRBJ1-2; a possible D gene is TRBD1 (6 bases). CDR3 length equals 15 residues. Trimming took 6 bases from V and 4 from J, leaving 18 bases between them. The germline V gene encodes CDR1 LNHDA and CDR2 SQIVND (reference sequence). CDR3 loop: CASSHFSDRSYGYTF. The CDR3 DNA reads as TGTGCCAGTAGCCATTTTTCCGACAGGTCCTATGGCTACACCTTC.

This clonotype occurred a few times. The CDR3 DNA sequence: TGTGCCAGCAGTGTCACCGGACTCAGGGGAACTGAAGCTTTCTTT. Amino acid sequence: CASSVTGLRGTEAFF. This sequence joins TRBV6-5 and TRBJ1-1; the D gene is possibly TRBD1 (6 bases). This CDR3 is 15 amino acids long. Germline V lookup: CDR1 MNHEY, CDR2 SVGAGI. The V end was cut by 5 bases, the J end by 5 bases, with 18 bases between.

The chain carries TRBV9 and TRBJ2-6; no firm D call. The length of the CDR3 is 16 residues. CDR1 and CDR2 from the germline V gene are SGDLS and YYNGEE. V lost 0 bases to trimming and J lost 16 bases, with 23 bases between them. The CDR3 DNA follows: TGTGCCAGCAGCGTAGCGACCGCCCGAAATCACCACCAGCTGACTTTC. Translating gives CASSVATARNHHQLTF.